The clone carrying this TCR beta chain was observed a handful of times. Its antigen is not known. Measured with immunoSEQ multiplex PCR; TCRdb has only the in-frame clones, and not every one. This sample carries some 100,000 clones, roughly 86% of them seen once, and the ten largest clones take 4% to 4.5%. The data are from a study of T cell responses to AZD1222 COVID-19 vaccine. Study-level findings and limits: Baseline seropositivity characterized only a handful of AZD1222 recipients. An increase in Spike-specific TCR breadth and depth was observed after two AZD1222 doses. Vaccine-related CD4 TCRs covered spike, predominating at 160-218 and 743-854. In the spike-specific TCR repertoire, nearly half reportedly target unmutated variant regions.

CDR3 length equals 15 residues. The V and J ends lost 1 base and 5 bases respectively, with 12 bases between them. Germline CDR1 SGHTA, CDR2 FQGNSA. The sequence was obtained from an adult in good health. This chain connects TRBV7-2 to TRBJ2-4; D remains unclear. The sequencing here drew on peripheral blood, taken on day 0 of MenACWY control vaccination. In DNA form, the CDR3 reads TGTGCCAGCAGCTTAGACTCTAGGCCTGAAAACATTCAGTACTTC. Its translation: CASSLDSRPENIQYF.